The entry that follows covers one T cell receptor beta chain sequence. Its antigen is currently unknown. The sample comes from a study of T cell repertoires in cytomegalovirus infection. Overall study results and limits: HLA-C-restricted CMV clonotypes gave the most frequent clonotype in two of eight donors. Summed public TCR beta family frequency identified CMV carriers bearing the relevant HLA.

TCRdb itself ran the reads through MiXCR, one entry per CDR3 protein. In the table there are hundreds of thousands of distinct CDR3 sequences, 30% to 40% of which are singletons. This TCR was recovered from a human donor in good health (CMV status not recorded). Some clones in this sample may be carry-over from other donors' samples. Sequencing used cultured CD8+ T cells from PBMCs, obtained from culture after CMV antigen stimulation.

CDR3 region: CASSPEGNYPYTGELFF. CDR3 bases: TGTGCCAGCAGCCCGGAGGGGAACTACCCTTACACCGGGGAGCTGTTTTTT. The chain joins TRBV7-3 to TRBJ2-2, with D possibly being TRBD2 (6 bases). The CDR3 covers 17 residues. Germline CDR1 and CDR2: SGHTA and FQGTGA. Trimming cost V 5 bases and J 3 bases, with 19 bases left between them.